The rows below give T cell receptor beta chains drawn from one sample of a study of control samples from healthy donors and cancer patients. TCRdb's table, derived via immunoSEQ multiplex PCR, lists solely in-frame clones and lacks some. This sample has approximately 58,000 clones; 87% occur once, and the top ten carry approximately 11%. The sequenced sample consisted of PBMCs. Receptors originate from a woman in her sixties or seventies with lung cancer. Each CDR3 is given with its conserved first and last residue. For some rows the clone size is stated as once, few or many, or as a class when expanded; others skip it.

cdr3_aa	v_call	j_call	clone_size
CASSLRSWRIAYNEQFF	TRBV5-1	TRBJ2-1	-
CASSPTGRTEAFF	TRBV27	TRBJ1-1	once
CASSVPRRLAGLYEQYF	TRBV25-1	TRBJ2-7	few
CASSLETDQPQHF	TRBV5-1	TRBJ1-5	-
CASSLGWALNYEQYF	TRBV4-2	TRBJ2-7	-
CASSSLLNEQFF	TRBV7-9	TRBJ2-1	-
CASSVGAGTSGNTIYF	TRBV9	TRBJ1-3	-
CASSSGQITGGYTF	TRBV5-1	TRBJ1-2	-
CAWTVWGNEKLFF	TRBV30	TRBJ1-4	-
CASSLAGANVLTF	TRBV7-9	TRBJ2-6	few
CASSEIRSGANVLTF	TRBV2	TRBJ2-6	-
CASSFQGNTEAFF	TRBV12-3/TRBV12-4	TRBJ1-1	once
CASSQGGDQPQHF	TRBV3-1/TRBV3-2	TRBJ1-5	-
CASSLLGQGSPLHF	TRBV6-5	TRBJ1-6	-
CASSLNAGETQYF	TRBV11-3	TRBJ2-5	-
CASSLGVKYGYTF	TRBV12-3/TRBV12-4	TRBJ1-2	once
CASSREQTSTQFF	TRBV5-4	TRBJ2-1	-
CASGGLAGGRHEQFF	TRBV19	TRBJ2-1	-
CASRVGTGLTDTQYF	TRBV9	TRBJ2-3	-
CASSPDGGNTIYF	TRBV7-2	TRBJ1-3	-
CASSQGGRGPSGYTF	TRBV14	TRBJ1-2	once
CASSEAQAWGETQYF	TRBV6-1	TRBJ2-5	once
CASSLGSRNTGELFF	TRBV5-5	TRBJ2-2	-
CASSRTDTEAFF	TRBV13	TRBJ1-1	-
CASSRNSGASYEQYF	TRBV11-1	TRBJ2-7	-
CASSLGAGGAINTEAFF	TRBV5-1	TRBJ1-1	-
CASSFEGGKHF	TRBV28	TRBJ1-5	-
CASSSGPLRAEAFF	TRBV7-8	TRBJ1-1	-
CAWSRQISGTQYF	TRBV30	TRBJ2-5	-
CATSRRAGGFNEQFF	TRBV15	TRBJ2-1	-
CASMESRANTEAFF	TRBV10-2	TRBJ1-1	-
CASSLGTGTDTQYF	TRBV7-7	TRBJ2-3	-
CASSEGQPDLYEQYF	TRBV6-1	TRBJ2-7	-
CASSLREPPLHF	TRBV28	TRBJ1-6	-
CASSATGSLEGEQFF	TRBV7-8	TRBJ2-1	-
CASAPLAGVNQPQHF	TRBV2	TRBJ1-5	-
CASSYFRGASNEKLFF	TRBV6-5	TRBJ1-4	-
CASSLSGPHYEQYF	TRBV3-1/TRBV3-2	TRBJ2-7	-
CASNYGLAGGPRYEQYF	TRBV5-6	TRBJ2-7	-
CASSVKQGAREKLFF	TRBV21-1	TRBJ1-4	-
CASSYLGQGRQPQHF	TRBV5-8	TRBJ1-5	-
CASSSWGYNSPLHF	TRBV2	TRBJ1-6	-
CASAPRGNEKLFF	TRBV3-1/TRBV3-2	TRBJ1-4	-
CASSQDPTVYYGYTF	TRBV4-1	TRBJ1-2	-